This is a list of T cell receptor beta chains from one sample in a study of CD8 T cells in ankylosing spondylitis. TCRdb fed the 5' RACE reads into MiXCR, producing one record per CDR3 protein. The repertoire has 150,000 to 200,000 distinct CDR3 sequences, 9.5% to 15% of them found once; the top ten carry approximately 16%. Sequenced: blood, either unsorted or a sorted T cell fraction (not recorded which). Receptors originate from a male donor with ankylosing spondylitis or in good health (not recorded which). Each CDR3 is given with its conserved first and last residue. The order of the fields is CDR3 DNA, CDR3 protein, D gene, V gene, J gene, clone size. A D gene is named only where the DNA matches it firmly. Clone sizes are given selectively: once, few, many, or a class where the clone is expanded.

CDR3 DNA: TGTGCCAGCAGTATCCCCGGGACAGGGATTCTCGATGAGCAGTTCTTC; CDR3 protein: CASSIPGTGILDEQFF; D gene: TRBD1; V gene: TRBV27; J gene: TRBJ2-1; clone size: -
CDR3 DNA: TGTGCCAGCAACACCCCTGGGGGGGATTACAATGAGCAGTTCTTC; CDR3 protein: CASNTPGGDYNEQFF; D gene: TRBD2; V gene: TRBV12-3/TRBV12-4; J gene: TRBJ2-1; clone size: -
CDR3 DNA: TGTGCCAGCAGCCCCACGACGGGACCAACTAATGAAAAACTGTTTTTT; CDR3 protein: CASSPTTGPTNEKLFF; D gene: -; V gene: TRBV7-9; J gene: TRBJ1-4; clone size: -
CDR3 DNA: TGCGCCAGCAGCCAAGATTTGCATGAGCAGTTCTTC; CDR3 protein: CASSQDLHEQFF; D gene: -; V gene: TRBV4-1; J gene: TRBJ2-1; clone size: few
CDR3 DNA: TGTGCCAGCAGCTTCGACACTGAGTGGAACTATGGCTACACCTTC; CDR3 protein: CASSFDTEWNYGYTF; D gene: -; V gene: TRBV5-6; J gene: TRBJ1-2; clone size: -
CDR3 DNA: TGTGCCAGCCGAACGACCTGGGACGGTGAAGCTTTCTTT; CDR3 protein: CASRTTWDGEAFF; D gene: -; V gene: TRBV27; J gene: TRBJ1-1; clone size: -
CDR3 DNA: TGTGCCAGCTCACCCCCAGGAACCGGAGGCCCCACAGATACGCAGTATTTT; CDR3 protein: CASSPPGTGGPTDTQYF; D gene: -; V gene: TRBV18; J gene: TRBJ2-3; clone size: -
CDR3 DNA: TGTGCCAGCAGTGTTGTGTACGAGCAGTACTTC; CDR3 protein: CASSVVYEQYF; D gene: -; V gene: TRBV6-1; J gene: TRBJ2-7; clone size: -
CDR3 DNA: TGTGCCAGCAGCCAAGATACCGAGCAGTACTTC; CDR3 protein: CASSQDTEQYF; D gene: -; V gene: TRBV3-1; J gene: TRBJ2-7; clone size: -
CDR3 DNA: TGTGCCAGCAGCTTATCAAGCATCGAGACCAAGTACTTC; CDR3 protein: CASSLSSIETKYF; D gene: -; V gene: TRBV7-9; J gene: TRBJ2-5; clone size: -
CDR3 DNA: TGTGCCAGCAGAACAACCGGGACAGGTCTCAATGAGCAGTTCTTC; CDR3 protein: CASRTTGTGLNEQFF; D gene: TRBD1; V gene: TRBV7-9; J gene: TRBJ2-1; clone size: -
CDR3 DNA: TGTGCCAGCTCACCAAACCCTAACTTACTAGTGCCGACCTACGAGCAGTACTTC; CDR3 protein: CASSPNPNLLVPTYEQYF; D gene: -; V gene: TRBV18; J gene: TRBJ2-7; clone size: -
CDR3 DNA: TGTGCCAGCAGTCTCGTCTACACCTTC; CDR3 protein: CASSLVYTF; D gene: -; V gene: TRBV2; J gene: TRBJ1-2; clone size: few
CDR3 DNA: TGTGCCAGCAGTTTCGTTGGAGAGACCCAGTACTTC; CDR3 protein: CASSFVGETQYF; D gene: -; V gene: TRBV12-3/TRBV12-4; J gene: TRBJ2-5; clone size: -
CDR3 DNA: TGCGCCAGCAGCTATGGGACAGGGGCAAATCAGCCCCAGCATTTT; CDR3 protein: CASSYGTGANQPQHF; D gene: TRBD1; V gene: TRBV5-1; J gene: TRBJ1-5; clone size: -
CDR3 DNA: TGCAGTGCTAGCGGGAGACCCCCCTACAATGAGCAGTTCTTC; CDR3 protein: CSASGRPPYNEQFF; D gene: -; V gene: TRBV20-1; J gene: TRBJ2-1; clone size: -
CDR3 DNA: TGTGCCAGCAGTTTTGTGGGGTATGGCTACACCTTC; CDR3 protein: CASSFVGYGYTF; D gene: -; V gene: TRBV12-3/TRBV12-4; J gene: TRBJ1-2; clone size: -
CDR3 DNA: TGCAGTGCTAGAGACCCCGGACAGGGAGCAGGGCGGCAGTACTTC; CDR3 protein: CSARDPGQGAGRQYF; D gene: TRBD1; V gene: TRBV20-1; J gene: TRBJ2-7; clone size: few
CDR3 DNA: TGTGCCAGCGCCGGGATAGGACAGCCCTATTCACCCCTCCACTTT; CDR3 protein: CASAGIGQPYSPLHF; D gene: -; V gene: TRBV6-1; J gene: TRBJ1-6; clone size: few
CDR3 DNA: TGTGCCAGCAGTTTAACAGCCGCCTACGAGCAGTACTTC; CDR3 protein: CASSLTAAYEQYF; D gene: -; V gene: TRBV12-3/TRBV12-4; J gene: TRBJ2-7; clone size: many
CDR3 DNA: TGTGCCAGCACAAGGGAATGGGCGATGTCCTATGGCTACACCTTC; CDR3 protein: CASTREWAMSYGYTF; D gene: -; V gene: TRBV2; J gene: TRBJ1-2; clone size: -
CDR3 DNA: TGTGCCAGCAGTGTGTCAGACTCCTACGAGCAGTACTTC; CDR3 protein: CASSVSDSYEQYF; D gene: -; V gene: TRBV27; J gene: TRBJ2-7; clone size: many
CDR3 DNA: TGTGCCAGCAGCTCCCGACAGGGCCCTGAGCAGTTCTTC; CDR3 protein: CASSSRQGPEQFF; D gene: TRBD1; V gene: TRBV11-3; J gene: TRBJ2-1; clone size: few
CDR3 DNA: TGTGCCAGCAGCGTAGTACTTAATGACAATGAGCAGTTCTTC; CDR3 protein: CASSVVLNDNEQFF; D gene: -; V gene: TRBV9; J gene: TRBJ2-1; clone size: few
CDR3 DNA: TGCAGTGCTACCCTGGACAGTGAAAAACTGTTTTTT; CDR3 protein: CSATLDSEKLFF; D gene: -; V gene: TRBV20-1; J gene: TRBJ1-4; clone size: many
CDR3 DNA: TGCGCCAGCAGCTTGGCCGGGAGCCTCTACGAGCAGTACTTC; CDR3 protein: CASSLAGSLYEQYF; D gene: -; V gene: TRBV5-1; J gene: TRBJ2-7; clone size: -
CDR3 DNA: TGTGCCTGGAGTACCGGGACCTTCTATGGCTACACCTTC; CDR3 protein: CAWSTGTFYGYTF; D gene: -; V gene: TRBV30; J gene: TRBJ1-2; clone size: few